A selection of T cell receptor beta chains follows, all from one sample in a study of blood T cell repertoires in COVID-19. The protocol was immunoSEQ multiplex PCR, while the TCRdb copy is restricted to in-frame clones and leaves out a portion. This table holds roughly 100,000 clones, under 85% found once. Sample: peripheral blood. Every receptor here comes from a woman aged 55-75 years with acute or convalescent COVID-19. CDR3s include the opening cysteine and the closing phenylalanine or tryptophan. Fields, in order: V gene, J gene, CDR3 protein.

V: TRBV5-5; J: TRBJ1-5; CDR3: CASSGGTNHQPQHF
V: TRBV6-5; J: TRBJ1-2; CDR3: CASQTDRVGGYTF
V: TRBV5-1; J: TRBJ2-7; CDR3: CASSLTGGKNEQYF
V: TRBV29-1; J: TRBJ2-1; CDR3: CSPTFSGANEQFF
V: TRBV2; J: TRBJ2-3; CDR3: CASSEPHQRDTDTQYF
V: TRBV19; J: TRBJ1-1; CDR3: CASSKGRAGTEAFF
V: TRBV2; J: TRBJ2-2; CDR3: CASSLSGGHIGELFF
V: TRBV7-2; J: TRBJ1-2; CDR3: CASSSPQGADNGYTF
V: TRBV24-1; J: TRBJ2-3; CDR3: CATSDGTRDTQYF
V: TRBV2; J: TRBJ1-5; CDR3: CASSERPIPLTDNYSNQPQHF
V: TRBV7-3; J: TRBJ2-1; CDR3: CASSRGLAGADEQFF
V: TRBV27; J: TRBJ1-2; CDR3: CASRQGRFYGYTF
V: TRBV19; J: TRBJ1-4; CDR3: CASGGRQSAATNEKLFF
V: TRBV4-1; J: TRBJ1-2; CDR3: CASSQDLNSNYGYTF
V: TRBV7-2; J: TRBJ2-1; CDR3: CASSFVVATLGNEQFF
V: TRBV30; J: TRBJ1-3; CDR3: CAWTGGLTGNTIYF
V: TRBV6-2/TRBV6-3; J: TRBJ2-7; CDR3: CASSYDWGGARLRNEQYF
V: TRBV25-1; J: TRBJ1-6; CDR3: CASRVDRSTYNSPLHF
V: TRBV5-1; J: TRBJ1-6; CDR3: CASSLGVQGQAPLHF
V: TRBV5-4; J: TRBJ2-7; CDR3: CASSSGTSGSGYEQYF
V: TRBV5-1; J: TRBJ2-4; CDR3: CASSLANRGADIQYF
V: TRBV9; J: TRBJ2-1; CDR3: CASSGQISYNEQFF
V: TRBV5-1; J: TRBJ1-4; CDR3: CASSFTPGTGGGKLFF
V: TRBV7-8; J: TRBJ1-4; CDR3: CASSLAQGVYGEKLFF
V: TRBV21-1; J: TRBJ2-1; CDR3: CASSKERTAYNEQFF
V: TRBV27; J: TRBJ1-2; CDR3: CASSLRTPRAGALYGYTF
V: TRBV7-6; J: TRBJ2-3; CDR3: CASSLYSGGTDTQYF
V: TRBV30; J: TRBJ2-7; CDR3: CAWSVILAGASSYEQYF
V: TRBV12-3/TRBV12-4; J: TRBJ1-2; CDR3: CASTKQGGIGYTF
V: TRBV28; J: TRBJ2-3; CDR3: CASSWGLAYSTDTQYF
V: TRBV12-2; J: TRBJ2-3; CDR3: CASPFWTSSTDTQYF
V: TRBV24-1; J: TRBJ1-1; CDR3: CATSGKTGEGWSVTEAFF
V: TRBV6-5; J: TRBJ1-2; CDR3: CASSYSGGGGGYTF
V: TRBV2; J: TRBJ1-3; CDR3: CASSDARAGGNTIYF
V: TRBV11-3; J: TRBJ2-7; CDR3: CASSLNGEGSYEQYF
V: TRBV6-2/TRBV6-3; J: TRBJ1-6; CDR3: CASSYSELGRSPLHF
V: TRBV7-3; J: TRBJ2-7; CDR3: CASSLSPSYEQYF
V: TRBV9; J: TRBJ1-6; CDR3: CASSVFQGNSPLHF
V: TRBV5-1; J: TRBJ2-2; CDR3: CASSLNRQTLTGELFF
V: TRBV30; J: TRBJ2-3; CDR3: CAWRTKRADTQYF
V: TRBV7-8; J: TRBJ1-4; CDR3: CASSQGVQGPRGEKLFF
V: TRBV5-1; J: TRBJ2-3; CDR3: CASSYRSLGGGNTDTQYF
V: TRBV2; J: TRBJ1-1; CDR3: CASSAGVNTEAFF
V: TRBV3-1/TRBV3-2; J: TRBJ2-2; CDR3: CASSSGLANGELFF
V: TRBV10-3; J: TRBJ2-5; CDR3: CAISAGVGETQYF
V: TRBV15; J: TRBJ2-2; CDR3: CATSRDPAASPGELFF
V: TRBV11-2; J: TRBJ1-1; CDR3: CASSLEAGGRQDTEAFF
V: TRBV10-3; J: TRBJ1-1; CDR3: CAISPQGRETEAFF
V: TRBV7-9; J: TRBJ2-3; CDR3: CASSLASGNTDTQYF
V: TRBV15; J: TRBJ2-3; CDR3: CATSGGQVLTDTQYF
V: TRBV19; J: TRBJ1-3; CDR3: CASRDRSSGNTIYF